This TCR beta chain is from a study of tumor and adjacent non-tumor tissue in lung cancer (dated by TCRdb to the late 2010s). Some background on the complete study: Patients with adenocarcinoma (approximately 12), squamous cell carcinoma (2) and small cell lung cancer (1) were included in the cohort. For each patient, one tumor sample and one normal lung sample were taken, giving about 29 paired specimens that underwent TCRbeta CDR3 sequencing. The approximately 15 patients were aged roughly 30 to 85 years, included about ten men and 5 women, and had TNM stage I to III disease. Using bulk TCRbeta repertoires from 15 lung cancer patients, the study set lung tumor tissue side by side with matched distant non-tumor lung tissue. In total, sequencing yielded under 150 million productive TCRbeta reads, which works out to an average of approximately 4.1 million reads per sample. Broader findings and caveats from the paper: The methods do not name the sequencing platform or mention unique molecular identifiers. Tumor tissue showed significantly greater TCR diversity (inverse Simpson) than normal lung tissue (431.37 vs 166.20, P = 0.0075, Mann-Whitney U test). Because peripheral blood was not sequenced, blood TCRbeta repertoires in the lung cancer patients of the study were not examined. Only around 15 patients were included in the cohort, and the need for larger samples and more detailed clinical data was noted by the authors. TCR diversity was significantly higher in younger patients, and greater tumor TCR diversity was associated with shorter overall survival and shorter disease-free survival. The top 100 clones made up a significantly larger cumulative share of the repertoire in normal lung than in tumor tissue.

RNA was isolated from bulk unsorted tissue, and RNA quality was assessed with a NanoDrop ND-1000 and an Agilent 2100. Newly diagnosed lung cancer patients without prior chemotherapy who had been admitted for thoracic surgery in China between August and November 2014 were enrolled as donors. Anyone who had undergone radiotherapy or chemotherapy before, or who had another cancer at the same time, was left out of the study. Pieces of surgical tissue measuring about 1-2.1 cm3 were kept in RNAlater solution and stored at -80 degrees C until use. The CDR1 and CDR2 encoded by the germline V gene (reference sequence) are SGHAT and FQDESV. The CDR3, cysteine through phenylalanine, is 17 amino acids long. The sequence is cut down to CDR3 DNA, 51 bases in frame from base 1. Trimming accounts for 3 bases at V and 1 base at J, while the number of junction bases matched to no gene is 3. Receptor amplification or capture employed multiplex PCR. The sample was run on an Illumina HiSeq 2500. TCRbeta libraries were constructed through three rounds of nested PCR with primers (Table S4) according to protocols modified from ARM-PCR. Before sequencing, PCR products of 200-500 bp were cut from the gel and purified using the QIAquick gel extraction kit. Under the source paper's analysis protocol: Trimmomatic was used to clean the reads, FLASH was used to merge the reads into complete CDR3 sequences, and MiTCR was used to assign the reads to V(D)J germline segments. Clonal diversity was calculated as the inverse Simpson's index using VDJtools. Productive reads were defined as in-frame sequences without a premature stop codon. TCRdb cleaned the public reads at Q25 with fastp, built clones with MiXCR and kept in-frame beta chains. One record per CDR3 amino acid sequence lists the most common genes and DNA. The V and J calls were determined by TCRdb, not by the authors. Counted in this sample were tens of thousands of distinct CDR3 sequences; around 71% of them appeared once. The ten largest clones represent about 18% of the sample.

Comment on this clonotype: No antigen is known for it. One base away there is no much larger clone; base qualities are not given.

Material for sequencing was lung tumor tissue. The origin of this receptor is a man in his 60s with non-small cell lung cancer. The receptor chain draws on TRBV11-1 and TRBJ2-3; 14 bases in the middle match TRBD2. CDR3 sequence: CASSFRGLAGGTDTQYF. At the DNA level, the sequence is TGTGCCAGCAGCTTCCGGGGACTAGCGGGAGGCACAGATACGCAGTATTTT.